These 11 T cell receptor beta chains originate from one sample sequenced in a study of cytotoxic CD8 clonotypes in ibrutinib-treated CLL. Measured with immunoSEQ multiplex PCR; TCRdb has only the in-frame clones, and not every one. The sample lists about 140,000 clones, around 90% occurring once. The sample was PBMCs, taken after 12 months of ibrutinib treatment. These receptors came from a human donor with chronic lymphocytic leukemia.

This clone appeared a single time. This sequence joins TRBV7-6 and TRBJ1-1; no definite D call. V shed 4 bases and J shed 0 bases, with 6 bases lying between them. Germline assignment: CDR1 SGHVS and CDR2 FNYEAQ. The CDR3 sequence is 13 residues long. The CDR3 reads CASSSAVNTEAFF. CDR3 coding DNA: TGTGCCAGCAGCTCGGCAGTGAACACTGAAGCTTTCTTT.

The chain joins TRBV30 to TRBJ1-5; D uncertain. V lost 2 bases and J 6 bases, leaving 11 bases between the germline ends. Germline V lookup: CDR1 GTSNPN, CDR2 SVGIG (reference sequence). This CDR3 has 13 residues. CDR3 nucleotides: TGTGCCTGGAGTCCCGGCGTAGGTCAGCCCCAGCATTTT. It is translated as CAWSPGVGQPQHF.

This clone came up a few times. The rearrangement links TRBV4-3 to TRBJ2-7; TRBD1 might be the D (7 bases). This CDR3 region has 15 residues. Per the germline V gene, CDR1 is LGHNA and CDR2 is YSLEER. V lost 4 bases and J 8 bases, leaving 21 bases between the germline ends. The CDR3 protein is CASSPGGTVRGKQYF. In DNA, the CDR3 is TGCGCCAGCAGCCCAGGCGGGACAGTACGGGGCAAGCAGTACTTC.

This clone was picked up a small number of times. J is TRBJ2-3 and V is TRBV27, with D unclear. CDR3 length: 12 amino acids. The V gene's germline CDR1 is MNHEY and CDR2 SMNVEV (reference sequence). V dropped 3 bases and J dropped 6 bases, with 7 bases sitting between them. The CDR3 protein is CASSFTGDTQYF. For the CDR3, the DNA is TGTGCCAGCAGTTTCACGGGCGATACGCAGTATTTT.

The gene calls are TRBV6-6 and TRBJ2-7, with D unclear. This CDR3 has 12 amino acids. The germline V gene has CDR1 MNHNY and CDR2 SVGAGI (reference sequence). The V gene lost 8 bases and the J gene lost 2 bases, with 10 bases spanning the gap. CDR3 bases: TGTGCCAGCGGGTTCCCTACCTACGAGCAGTACTTC. This sequence encodes CASGFPTYEQYF.

This chain joins TRBV19 and TRBJ1-2, with 7 bases aligning to TRBD1. The germline CDR1 and CDR2 sequences are LNHDA and SQIVND (reference sequence). J lost 4 bases, V lost 3 bases, and 5 bases had no gene match. The CDR3 is made up of 14 amino acids. CDR3 coding DNA: TGTGCCAGTAGTATTCCCGGGACAGTCTATGGCTACACCTTC. As protein: CASSIPGTVYGYTF.

The chain couples TRBV9 to TRBJ2-7; the D gene is possibly TRBD2 (6 bases). This CDR3 has 15 amino acids. V lost 0 bases and J lost 2, with 12 bases in between. The germline V gene encodes CDR1 SGDLS and CDR2 YYNGEE. The CDR3, as DNA: TGTGCCAGCAGCGTAGATGACGCGGGGCCCTACGAGCAGTACTTC. Residues: CASSVDDAGPYEQYF.

This clone turned up a few times. In nucleotides, the CDR3 is TGTGCCACCAGCAGAGATCAGGGTACCTACGAGCAGTACTTC. Amino acid sequence: CATSRDQGTYEQYF. J is TRBJ2-7 and V is TRBV15; D might be TRBD1 (5 bases). The V gene's germline CDR1 is LNHNV and CDR2 YYDKDF (reference sequence). V gave up 0 bases and J gave up 2 bases, with 8 bases separating them. This CDR3 has 14 residues.

CDR3 coding DNA: TGTGCCAGCAGCTTGGGGGGGATGAACACTGAAGCTTTCTTT. Residues: CASSLGGMNTEAFF. The chain employs TRBV5-4 and TRBJ1-1; D might be TRBD1 (5 bases). Trimming removed 0 bases from V and 0 bases from J, with 6 bases in between. The CDR3 sequence is 14 residues long. Germline loops: CDR1 SGHNT, CDR2 YYREEE (reference sequence).

Only one count was recorded for this clone. This sequence joins TRBV15 and TRBJ2-3; D is unresolved. The CDR3 loop spans 15 amino acids. Germline CDR1 LNHNV, CDR2 YYDKDF (reference sequence). V was shortened by 0 bases and J by 1 base, with 8 bases between the two germline ends. CDR3 nucleotides: TGTGCCACCAGCAGAGAAGGGATCGGCACAGATACGCAGTATTTT. This encodes CATSREGIGTDTQYF. Full variable domain (missing parts from reference TRBV15 and TRBJ2-3): DAMVIQNPRYQVTQFGKPVTLSCSQTLNHNVMYWYQQKSSQAPKLLFHYYDKDFNNEADTPDNFQSRRPNTSFCFLDIRSPGLGDTAMYLCATSREGIGTDTQYFGPGTRLTVL.

In DNA, the CDR3 is TGTGCCAGCTCGAGGGAGCGGGAGGGCCAGAATGGACAGTTCTTC. This encodes CASSREREGQNGQFF. V usage is TRBV18 and J usage is TRBJ2-1; 10 bases fit TRBD2. V gave up 6 bases and J gave up 13 bases; unmatched junction bases: 15. The CDR3 extends over 15 amino acids. Per germline, CDR1 KGHSH and CDR2 LQKENI.